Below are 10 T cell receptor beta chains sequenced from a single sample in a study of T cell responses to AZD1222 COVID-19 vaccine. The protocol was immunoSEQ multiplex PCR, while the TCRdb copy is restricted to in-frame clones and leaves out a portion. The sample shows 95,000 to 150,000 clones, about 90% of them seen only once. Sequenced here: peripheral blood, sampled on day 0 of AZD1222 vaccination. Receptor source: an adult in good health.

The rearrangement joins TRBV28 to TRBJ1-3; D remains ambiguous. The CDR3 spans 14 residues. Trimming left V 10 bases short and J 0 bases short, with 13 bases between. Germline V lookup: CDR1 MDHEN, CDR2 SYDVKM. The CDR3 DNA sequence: TGTGCCACCATAAACCGTAACTCTGGAAACACCATATATTTT. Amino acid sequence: CATINRNSGNTIYF.

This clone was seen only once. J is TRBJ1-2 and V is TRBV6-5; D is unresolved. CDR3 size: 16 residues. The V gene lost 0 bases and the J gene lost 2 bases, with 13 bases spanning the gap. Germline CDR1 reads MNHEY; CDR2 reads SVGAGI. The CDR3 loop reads CASSYSAMRGNYGYTF. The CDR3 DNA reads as TGTGCCAGCAGTTACTCTGCTATGCGGGGAAACTATGGCTACACCTTC.

The CDR3 here is CASSTQGLGQPQHF. The CDR3 DNA sequence: TGTGCCAGCAGTACACAGGGCCTGGGTCAGCCCCAGCATTTT. This chain uses TRBV28 with TRBJ1-5; the D gene is possibly TRBD1 (6 bases). Looked up from germline, CDR1 is MDHEN and CDR2 is SYDVKM. The V end lost 5 bases, the J end lost 6 bases, and 14 bases lay between the germline ends. The length of the CDR3 is 14 residues.

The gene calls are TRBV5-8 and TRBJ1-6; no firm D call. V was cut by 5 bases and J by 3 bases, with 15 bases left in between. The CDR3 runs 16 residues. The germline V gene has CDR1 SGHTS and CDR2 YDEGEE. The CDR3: CASSWLTPRYNSPLHF. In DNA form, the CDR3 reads TGTGCCAGCAGTTGGTTGACACCCCGCTATAATTCACCCCTCCACTTT.

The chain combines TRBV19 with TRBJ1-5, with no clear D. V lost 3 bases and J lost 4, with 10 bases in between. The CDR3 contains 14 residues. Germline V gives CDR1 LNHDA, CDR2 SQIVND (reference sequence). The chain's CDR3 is CASSIPGMNQPQHF. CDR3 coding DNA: TGTGCCAGTAGTATCCCCGGTATGAATCAGCCCCAGCATTTT.

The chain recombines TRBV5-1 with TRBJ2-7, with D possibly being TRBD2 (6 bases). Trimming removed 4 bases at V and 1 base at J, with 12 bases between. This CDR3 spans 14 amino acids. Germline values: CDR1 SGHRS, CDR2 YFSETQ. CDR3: CASSPQRVSYEQYF. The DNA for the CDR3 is TGCGCCAGCAGCCCTCAGCGGGTTTCCTACGAGCAGTACTTC.

The CDR3 here is CASSAYTGGYYNEQYF. The CDR3 DNA is TGTGCCAGCAGTGCCTACACAGGGGGCTATTACAACGAGCAGTACTTC. The rearrangement uses TRBV6-1 and TRBJ2-7; 9 nucleotides line up with TRBD1. Losses at the gene ends were 4 bases for V and 5 bases for J; bases not matched to a gene: 12. CDR3 length: 16 amino acids. CDR1 MNHNS and CDR2 SASEGT come from the germline V gene.

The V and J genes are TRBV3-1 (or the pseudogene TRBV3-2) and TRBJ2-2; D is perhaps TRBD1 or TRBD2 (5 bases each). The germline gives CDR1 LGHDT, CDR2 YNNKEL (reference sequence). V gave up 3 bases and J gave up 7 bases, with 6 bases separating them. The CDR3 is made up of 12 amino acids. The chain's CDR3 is CASSQGVGELFF. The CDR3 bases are TGTGCCAGCAGCCAGGGGGTCGGGGAGCTGTTTTTT.

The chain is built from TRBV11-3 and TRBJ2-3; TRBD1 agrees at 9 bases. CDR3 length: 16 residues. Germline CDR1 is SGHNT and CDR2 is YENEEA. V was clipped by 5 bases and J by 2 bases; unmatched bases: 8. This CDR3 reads CASSPATGGYTDTQYF. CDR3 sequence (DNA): TGTGCCAGCAGCCCCGCGACAGGGGGATACACAGATACGCAGTATTTT.

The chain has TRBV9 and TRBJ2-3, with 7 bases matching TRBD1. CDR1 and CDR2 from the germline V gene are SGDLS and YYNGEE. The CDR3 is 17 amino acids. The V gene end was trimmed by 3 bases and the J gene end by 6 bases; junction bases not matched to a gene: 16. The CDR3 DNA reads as TGTGCCAGCAGCGCCCGGGACAGTACATTCCTCCGGGATACGCAGTATTTT. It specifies CASSARDSTFLRDTQYF.